A single count supports the clone carrying this T cell receptor (beta chain). V lost 1 base, J lost 5 bases, and 11 bases lay in between. From germline, CDR1 is SGHTA and CDR2 FQGTGA. This CDR3 region has 14 residues. This sample was included in a study of blood T cell repertoires in COVID-19. On the study more broadly: Acute-phase and convalescent COVID-19 samples originated in the United States, Italy and Spain.

This table comes from immunoSEQ multiplex PCR, and its TCRdb copy is limited to in-frame clones, with some not included. The repertoire holds around 140,000 clones, with approximately 86% as singletons. This sequence joins TRBV7-3 and TRBJ1-1; D call uncertain. What was sequenced was peripheral blood. The sequence came from a woman aged 50 to 60 with acute or convalescent COVID-19. The CDR3 DNA sequence: TGTGCCAGCAGCTTAATCCGGGAGAGGACTGAAGCTTTCTTT. Its protein product is CASSLIRERTEAFF.